This T cell receptor (beta chain) was identified during a study of blood T cell repertoires in COVID-19. Study-wide background: COVID-19 samples collected from the United States, Italy and Spain covered acute and convalescent phases. From T cells, B-cell-depleted T cells, or PBMCs came the material, which was cDNA or gDNA.

Authors' data handling: Using reference gene primer amplification, nucleated cell counts were estimated. TCRdb keeps only in-frame clones here, not all; method: immunoSEQ multiplex PCR. The V and J calls and clone size come from that table; D and trimming were worked out from the DNA. The sample records about 190,000 clones, approximately 79% being singletons. Sequencing used peripheral blood. This clonotype was sampled from a man aged 50 or older who had recovered from COVID-19.

CDR3 nucleotides: TGTGCCAGTAGTCTGACTAGTCCGGGAGAGACCCAGTACTTC. Translation gives CASSLTSPGETQYF. The chain employs TRBV19 and TRBJ2-5, with a possible D match to TRBD2 (6 bases). V was pared by 5 bases and J by 4 bases, with 14 bases between. Germline V CDR1 and CDR2: LNHDA, SQIVND (reference sequence). The CDR3 is 14 amino acids.